A selection of T cell receptor beta chains follows, all from one sample in a study of T cell changes during pregnancy in multiple sclerosis. Using immunoSEQ multiplex PCR, the repertoire was profiled, and TCRdb retains in-frame clones only, with some absent. This table has around 130,000 clones, 93% appearing once. The specimen comprised peripheral blood, sampled before pregnancy. The receptors here all came from a female donor with multiple sclerosis, enrolled in a pregnancy study. CDR3s include the opening cysteine and the closing phenylalanine or tryptophan. Each record gives: clone size, V gene, J gene, D gene, CDR3 DNA, CDR3 protein. D genes are given only for firm matches. A row's size may be missing; if present it is once, few, many or a size class.

size: .
V: TRBV30
J: TRBJ1-5
D: TRBD1
DNA: TGTGCCTGCGAGACAGGGGGGCATCAGCCCCAGCATTTT
CDR3: CACETGGHQPQHF

size: .
V: TRBV19
J: TRBJ2-7
D: .
DNA: TGTGCCAGTAGTCCAGCGGCCAGCTACGAGCAGTACTTC
CDR3: CASSPAASYEQYF

size: .
V: TRBV5-6
J: TRBJ1-1
D: .
DNA: TGTGCCAGCAGCCGCGGGGGATGGACTGAAGCTTTCTTT
CDR3: CASSRGGWTEAFF

size: .
V: TRBV6-5
J: TRBJ2-2
D: .
DNA: TGTGCCAGCATGGAGGGGGCTGAGGGGGAGCTGTTTTTT
CDR3: CASMEGAEGELFF

size: .
V: TRBV7-2
J: TRBJ1-1
D: TRBD1
DNA: TGTGCCAGCAGCCACTTACAGGGGGCGAAAACTGAAGCTTTCTTT
CDR3: CASSHLQGAKTEAFF

size: .
V: TRBV27
J: TRBJ1-4
D: TRBD1
DNA: TGTGCCAGCAGTTACAGGGGGGATCTAGAAAAACTGTTTTTT
CDR3: CASSYRGDLEKLFF

size: .
V: TRBV7-3
J: TRBJ2-7
D: TRBD2
DNA: TGTGCCAGCAGCTTTAAGGACAGCGGGAGGTCATACGAGCAGTACTTC
CDR3: CASSFKDSGRSYEQYF

size: .
V: TRBV5-6
J: TRBJ2-1
D: TRBD2
DNA: TGTGCCAGCACAGGACTAGCGGGTAACAATGAGCAGTTCTTC
CDR3: CASTGLAGNNEQFF

size: .
V: TRBV7-3
J: TRBJ1-2
D: TRBD1
DNA: TGTGCCAGCAGCTCTACAGGGGGCCATGGCTACACCTTC
CDR3: CASSSTGGHGYTF

size: .
V: TRBV19
J: TRBJ1-2
D: TRBD1
DNA: TGTGCCAGTAGCATCCGACAGGGATCTAACTATGGCTACACCTTC
CDR3: CASSIRQGSNYGYTF

size: .
V: TRBV11-3
J: TRBJ2-2
D: .
DNA: TGTGCCAGCAGCTTAGGGCCAGCGAACACCGGGGAGCTGTTTTTT
CDR3: CASSLGPANTGELFF

size: many
V: TRBV7-9
J: TRBJ2-7
D: TRBD1
DNA: TGTGCCAGCAGCCGGGACAGGGGGTACGAGCAGTACTTC
CDR3: CASSRDRGYEQYF

size: .
V: TRBV5-6
J: TRBJ2-5
D: .
DNA: TGTGCCAGCAGCGGCATAAGGAGGGCGGTGGACGAGACCCAGTACTTC
CDR3: CASSGIRRAVDETQYF

size: .
V: TRBV2
J: TRBJ2-7
D: TRBD2
DNA: TGTGCCAGCAGTGGGGGACTAGGCGGCGAGCAGTACTTC
CDR3: CASSGGLGGEQYF

size: .
V: TRBV30
J: TRBJ2-1
D: TRBD2
DNA: TGTGCCTGGAGTGTAGGGAGGGCCTTCGGACAGTTCTTC
CDR3: CAWSVGRAFGQFF

size: .
V: TRBV27
J: TRBJ2-3
D: TRBD1
DNA: TGTGCCAGCAGTTTGGGGACAGTAGGCACAGATACGCAGTATTTT
CDR3: CASSLGTVGTDTQYF

size: .
V: TRBV28
J: TRBJ2-1
D: TRBD2
DNA: TGTGCCAGCACTCCGGTAGCGGGAGGGCCCAATGAGCAGTTCTTC
CDR3: CASTPVAGGPNEQFF

size: .
V: TRBV7-6
J: TRBJ2-6
D: .
DNA: TGTGCCAGCAGCTCTAGACCCGCGGGGAGCGGGGCCAACGTCCTGACTTTC
CDR3: CASSSRPAGSGANVLTF

size: .
V: TRBV6-1
J: TRBJ2-5
D: .
DNA: TGTGCCAGCAGTGAAAGCTTTTCTATCTCAGAGACCCAGTACTTC
CDR3: CASSESFSISETQYF

size: .
V: TRBV7-9
J: TRBJ2-1
D: .
DNA: TGTGCCAGCCGGGGGGCCGATGAGCAGTTCTTC
CDR3: CASRGADEQFF

size: .
V: TRBV19
J: TRBJ1-1
D: .
DNA: TGTGCCAGTACACCGACAGTTCTGAACACTGAAGCTTTCTTT
CDR3: CASTPTVLNTEAFF

size: .
V: TRBV5-5
J: TRBJ1-6
D: TRBD1
DNA: TGTGCCAGCAGCGTCGGGACAGAGTCACCCCTCCACTTT
CDR3: CASSVGTESPLHF

size: .
V: TRBV9
J: TRBJ2-5
D: TRBD2
DNA: TGTGCCAGCAGCCCGGGGGGGGCTCTTCAAGAGACCCAGTACTTC
CDR3: CASSPGGALQETQYF

size: .
V: TRBV28
J: TRBJ2-5
D: TRBD1
DNA: TGTGCCAGCAGTTCAATCAGGGGGCAAGAGACCCAGTACTTC
CDR3: CASSSIRGQETQYF

size: .
V: TRBV6-1
J: TRBJ2-5
D: TRBD2
DNA: TGTGCCAGCACCCAAACACTAGCGGTCCAAGAGACCCAGTACTTC
CDR3: CASTQTLAVQETQYF

size: .
V: TRBV28
J: TRBJ1-1
D: .
DNA: TGTGCCAGCAGAATCTGGGCGAACACTGAAGCTTTCTTT
CDR3: CASRIWANTEAFF

size: .
V: TRBV6-5
J: TRBJ2-7
D: .
DNA: TGTGCCAGCACCCGGTCGGGGGAGCAGTACTTC
CDR3: CASTRSGEQYF

size: .
V: TRBV5-1
J: TRBJ2-7
D: TRBD2
DNA: TGCGCCAGCTACTGGGGGGGGTCAACCTACGAGCAGTACTTC
CDR3: CASYWGGSTYEQYF

size: .
V: TRBV6-1
J: TRBJ2-1
D: TRBD2
DNA: TGTGCCAGCAGTGAAAGGACTAGCGGGAGGTTAGGGCAGTTCTTC
CDR3: CASSERTSGRLGQFF

size: .
V: TRBV2
J: TRBJ1-3
D: TRBD1
DNA: TGTGCCAGCAGTGAGCGGACAGGGGCCAGCTCTGGAAACACCATATATTTT
CDR3: CASSERTGASSGNTIYF

size: once
V: TRBV28
J: TRBJ2-1
D: .
DNA: TGTGCCAGCAGTTTAAGAAGGTGGCGGGACCATGAGCAGTTCTTC
CDR3: CASSLRRWRDHEQFF

size: .
V: TRBV27
J: TRBJ1-2
D: .
DNA: TGTGCCAGCAGTTTATTAAAGGGAGGGACCGGCTACACCTTC
CDR3: CASSLLKGGTGYTF

size: .
V: TRBV25-1
J: TRBJ1-1
D: TRBD1
DNA: TGTGCCAGCAGTGAATGGTCCGGGACAGGGGGAACTGAAGCTTTCTTT
CDR3: CASSEWSGTGGTEAFF